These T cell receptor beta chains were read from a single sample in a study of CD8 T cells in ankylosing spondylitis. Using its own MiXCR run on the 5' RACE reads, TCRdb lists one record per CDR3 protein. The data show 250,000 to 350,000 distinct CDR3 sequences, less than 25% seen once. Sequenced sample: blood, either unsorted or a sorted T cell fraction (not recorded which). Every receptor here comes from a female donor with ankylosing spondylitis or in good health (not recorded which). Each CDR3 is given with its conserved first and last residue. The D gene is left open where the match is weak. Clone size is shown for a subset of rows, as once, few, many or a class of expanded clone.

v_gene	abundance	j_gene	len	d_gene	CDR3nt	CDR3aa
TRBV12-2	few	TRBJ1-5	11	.	TGTGCAAGAGGGGGGAGTCAGCCCCAGCATTTT	CARGGSQPQHF
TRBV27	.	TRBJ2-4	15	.	TGTGCCAGCAGTCCTCAAGGGGTAGCCAAAAACATTCAGTACTTC	CASSPQGVAKNIQYF
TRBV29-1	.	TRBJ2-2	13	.	TGCAGCGTTGCGGGAACAGGGACCGGGGAGCTGTTTTTT	CSVAGTGTGELFF
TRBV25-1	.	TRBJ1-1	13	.	TGTGCCAGCAAGAGAGGGGCGGACACTGAAGCTTTCTTT	CASKRGADTEAFF
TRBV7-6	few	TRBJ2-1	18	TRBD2	TGTGCCAGCAGCTTCCGACTAGCGGGTTGGGGCAGCTGGGCTGAGCAGTTCTTC	CASSFRLAGWGSWAEQFF
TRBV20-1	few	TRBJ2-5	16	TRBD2	TGCAGTGCTGGGGGGACTAGCGGGAGTTTACAAGAGACCCAGTACTTC	CSAGGTSGSLQETQYF
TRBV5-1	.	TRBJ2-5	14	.	TGCGCCAGCAGCTCCACCGAGTTAGGGGAGACCCAGTACTTC	CASSSTELGETQYF
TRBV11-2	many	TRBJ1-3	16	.	TGTGCCAGCAGCTTAGATCCCCCCAGCTCTGGAAACACCATATATTTT	CASSLDPPSSGNTIYF
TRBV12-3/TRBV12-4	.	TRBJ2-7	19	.	TGTGCCAGCAGTTTTTGGGGGCAGGGGAGGTCCAAGGGAAACTACGAGCAGTACTTC	CASSFWGQGRSKGNYEQYF
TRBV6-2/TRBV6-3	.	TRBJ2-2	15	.	TGTGCCAGCACCCTGCGGACTCCTAACACCGGGGAGCTGTTTTTT	CASTLRTPNTGELFF
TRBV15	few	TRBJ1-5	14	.	TGTGCCACCAGCACACAGGGCAGCAATCAGCCCCAGCATTTT	CATSTQGSNQPQHF
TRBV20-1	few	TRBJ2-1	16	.	TGCAGTGCTAGAGATCCACGGCGAGGGGGAGGGAATGAGCAGTTCTTC	CSARDPRRGGGNEQFF
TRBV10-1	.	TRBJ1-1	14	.	TGCGCCAGCAGTGAGTCCGGGCTGAACACTGAAGCTTTCTTT	CASSESGLNTEAFF
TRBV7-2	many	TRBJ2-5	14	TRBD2	TGCGCCAGCAGCCCTAGCGGGCGGGGGGAGACCCAGTACTTC	CASSPSGRGETQYF
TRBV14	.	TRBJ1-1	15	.	TGTGCCAGCAGCCAAGATGGGTGGCAGGCACTTGAAGCTTTCTTT	CASSQDGWQALEAFF
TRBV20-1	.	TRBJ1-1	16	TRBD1	TGCAGTGCTTCCACCGGGACAGGGGTTTTTGTAACTGAAGCTTTCTTT	CSASTGTGVFVTEAFF
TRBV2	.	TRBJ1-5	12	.	TGTGCCAGCTCTAGACCCAATCAGCCCCAGCATTTT	CASSRPNQPQHF
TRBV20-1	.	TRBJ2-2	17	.	TGCAGTGCTAGGTCCCTCGGGAGGGGGCCAGACACCGGGGAGCTGTTTTTT	CSARSLGRGPDTGELFF
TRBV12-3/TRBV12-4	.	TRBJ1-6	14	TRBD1	TGTGCCAGCAAGGCCGGGACAGGGGATTCACCCCTCCACTTT	CASKAGTGDSPLHF
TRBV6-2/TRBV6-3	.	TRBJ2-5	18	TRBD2	TGTGCCAGCAGACAAGGACTAGCGGGACGGGCCTCGCGAGAGACCCAGCACTTC	CASRQGLAGRASRETQHF
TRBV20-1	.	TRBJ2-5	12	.	TGCAGTGCTAGAGGAGTCGGGGAGACCCAGTACTTC	CSARGVGETQYF
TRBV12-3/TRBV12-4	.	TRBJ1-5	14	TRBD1	TGTGCCAGCAGAGTGACAGGGGGCAATCAGCCCCAGCATTTT	CASRVTGGNQPQHF
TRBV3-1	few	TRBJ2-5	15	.	TGTGCCAGCAGCCGCCGGACAGACCAGGGGGAGACCCAGTACTTC	CASSRRTDQGETQYF
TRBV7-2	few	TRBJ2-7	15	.	TGTGCCAGCAGCTTAGCCCTGGGACTGTCCTACGAGCAGTACTTC	CASSLALGLSYEQYF
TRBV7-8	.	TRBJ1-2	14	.	TGTGCCAGCAGCCAGGATAGCTCTAACTATGGCTACACCTTC	CASSQDSSNYGYTF
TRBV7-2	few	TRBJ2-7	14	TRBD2	TGTGCCAGCAGACAAACTAGCGGGGTCTACGAGCAGTACTTC	CASRQTSGVYEQYF
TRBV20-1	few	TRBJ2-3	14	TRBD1	TGCAGTGCTTCTGACAGGGCCCCGGCAGATACGCAGTATTTT	CSASDRAPADTQYF
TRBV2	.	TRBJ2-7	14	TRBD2	TGTGCCTCTAACTGGGGGGAGGGCGTCTACGAGCAGTACTTC	CASNWGEGVYEQYF
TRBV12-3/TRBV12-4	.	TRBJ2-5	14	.	TGTGCCAGCAGTCTGGGGGCGCTTCAAGAGACCCAGTACTTC	CASSLGALQETQYF
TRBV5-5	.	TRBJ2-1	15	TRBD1	TGTGCCAGCAGCTTGATGGGACAGGGGGTGAATGAGCAGTTCTTC	CASSLMGQGVNEQFF
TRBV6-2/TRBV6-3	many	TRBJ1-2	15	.	TGTGCCAGCAGGCCGGACGACGGACCTAACTATGGCTACACCTTC	CASRPDDGPNYGYTF
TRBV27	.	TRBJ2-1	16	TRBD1	TGTGCCAGCAGTCGGTGGGACAGGGGCCCGGTCAATGAGCAGTTCTTC	CASSRWDRGPVNEQFF
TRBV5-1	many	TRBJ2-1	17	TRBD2	TGCGCCAGCAGCCTCGGGACTAGCGGGAGTTCGTACAATGAGCAGTTCTTC	CASSLGTSGSSYNEQFF
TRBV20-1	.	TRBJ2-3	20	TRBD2	TGCAGTGCTAGAGGCTTTCTGGGGCGGGAGAGGAGTTGGGCCACAGATACGCAGTATTTT	CSARGFLGRERSWATDTQYF
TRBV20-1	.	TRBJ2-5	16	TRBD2	TGCAGTGCTAGGGGCCCTGGGACTAGCGGGAGGGAGACCCAGTACTTC	CSARGPGTSGRETQYF
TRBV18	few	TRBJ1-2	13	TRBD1	TGTGCCAGCTCACGACAGGGGGACTATGGCTACACCTTC	CASSRQGDYGYTF
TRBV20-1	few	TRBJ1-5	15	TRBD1	TGCAGTGCCCACGGACAGGACTATAGCAATCAGCCCCAGCATTTT	CSAHGQDYSNQPQHF
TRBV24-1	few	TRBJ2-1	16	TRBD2	TGTGCCACCAGTGATGGACTAGCGGTAGCGAAAAGTGAGCAGTTCTTC	CATSDGLAVAKSEQFF
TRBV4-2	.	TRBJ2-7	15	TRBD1	TGTGCCAGCAGCCAAGGGGGACAGAGTACCTACGAGCAGTACTTC	CASSQGGQSTYEQYF
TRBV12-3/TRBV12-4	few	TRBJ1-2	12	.	TGTGCCAGCGGAGTGGCAGGGAACGGCTACACCTTC	CASGVAGNGYTF
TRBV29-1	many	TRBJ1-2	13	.	TGCAGCGTTGAAGGCGGCAGGGTGTATGGCTACACCTTC	CSVEGGRVYGYTF
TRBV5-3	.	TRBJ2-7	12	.	TGTGCCATGGGCCCCGGGGGGCTCAGGCAGTACTTC	CAMGPGGLRQYF
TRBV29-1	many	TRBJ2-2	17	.	TGCAGCGTAAGGGAAGTTTGGGACACCGCTAACACCGGGGAGCTGTTTTTT	CSVREVWDTANTGELFF
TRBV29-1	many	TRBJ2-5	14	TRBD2	TGCAGCGTGGGGACTAGCGGGAGATTCGAGACCCAGTACTTC	CSVGTSGRFETQYF
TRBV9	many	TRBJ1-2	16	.	TGTGCCAGCAGCGTAGGAACGACCGGAGCTAACTATGGCTACACCTTC	CASSVGTTGANYGYTF
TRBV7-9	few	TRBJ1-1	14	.	TGTGCCAGCAGCTTCTCAGGGAAGGGCACTGAAGCTTTCTTT	CASSFSGKGTEAFF
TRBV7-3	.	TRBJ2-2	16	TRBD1	TGTGCCAGCAGCTCTACAGGGACAGGGTCCACCGGGGAGCTGTTTTTT	CASSSTGTGSTGELFF
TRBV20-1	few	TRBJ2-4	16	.	TGCAGTGCTACTCCTCCCGGGACACAAGCCAAAAACATTCAGTACTTC	CSATPPGTQAKNIQYF
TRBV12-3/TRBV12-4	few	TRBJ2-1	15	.	TGTGCCACATCCAGAGGGGCAGGACCCTACAATGAGCAGTTCTTC	CATSRGAGPYNEQFF
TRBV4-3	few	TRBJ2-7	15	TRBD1	TGCGCCAGCAGCCAAGATCTAGGGACAGGGGACGAGCAGTACTTC	CASSQDLGTGDEQYF
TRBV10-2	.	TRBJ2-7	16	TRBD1	TGCGCCAGCAGTCCACTGGGCGGGACAGGGGTCTACGAGCAGTACTTC	CASSPLGGTGVYEQYF
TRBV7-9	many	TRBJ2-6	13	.	TGTGCCAGCAGCGGTAGTGGGGCCAACGTCCTGACTTTC	CASSGSGANVLTF
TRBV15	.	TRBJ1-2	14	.	TGTGCCACCAGCAGAGATCAGGGGAAATATGGCTACACCTTC	CATSRDQGKYGYTF
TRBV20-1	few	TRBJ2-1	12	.	TGCAGTGCTAGGTACTACGACAATGAGCAGTTCTTC	CSARYYDNEQFF